Following are 21 T cell receptor beta chains from one sample sequenced in a study of sequential checkpoint blockade in melanoma. This sample's treatment: randomized to nivolumab then ipilimumab (arm A) or the reverse (arm B). Some clones are missing from TCRdb's copy, which holds only in-frame ones; the method was immunoSEQ multiplex PCR. The table includes about 12,000 clones, less than 75% detected once. This specimen was CD8+ T cells sorted from blood (inferred from file names), taken from a patient given nivolumab and ipilimumab in sequence. These receptors were collected from a human donor with melanoma.

This clone was counted a few times. This chain connects TRBV28 to TRBJ1-5, with TRBD1 matching over 7 bases. The germline V gene has CDR1 MDHEN and CDR2 SYDVKM. The CDR3 covers 14 residues. V lost 9 bases, J lost 8 bases, and 13 bases stayed unmatched. CDR3 sequence reads: CASQGVPTIKPQHF. The CDR3 DNA reads as TGTGCCAGTCAGGGGGTTCCAACAATCAAGCCCCAGCATTTT.

The chain employs TRBV13 and TRBJ1-4; 9 bases fit TRBD1. CDR1 is PRHDT and CDR2 is FYEKMQ in the germline V gene (reference sequence). The V gene end was trimmed by 4 bases and the J gene end by 6 bases; junction bases not matched to a gene: 9. This CDR3 comprises 16 residues. This CDR3 reads CASSSGQGGSDEKLFF. DNA for the CDR3: TGTGCCAGCAGCTCGGGACAGGGTGGGTCGGATGAAAAACTGTTTTTT.

The chain has TRBV27 and TRBJ2-1; 7 bases are a match to TRBD1. Unmatched junction bases numbered 6, after V lost 6 bases and J lost 4 bases. This CDR3 is 14 amino acids long. Per the germline V gene, CDR1 is MNHEY and CDR2 is SMNVEV (reference sequence). This chain's CDR3 is CASRLGTAYNEQFF. The CDR3 DNA follows: TGTGCCAGCAGGTTGGGGACAGCTTACAATGAGCAGTTCTTC.

This clone qualifies as medium-sized. The CDR3: CASSLPAERYHEQYF. The CDR3 bases are TGCGCCAGCAGCCTCCCGGCCGAGCGGTACCACGAGCAGTACTTC. V and J are TRBV10-1 and TRBJ2-7; D possibly corresponds to TRBD2 (5 bases). CDR1 and CDR2 from the germline V gene are WNHNN and SYGVQD (reference sequence). Trimming took off 6 bases at V and 5 bases at J, with 20 bases between the two ends. The CDR3 runs 15 residues.

This clone was observed a few times. This chain's CDR3 is CASSHGTDPHSPLHF. Here the CDR3 DNA reads TGCGCCAGCAGCCACGGGACAGACCCCCATTCACCCCTCCACTTT. This chain uses TRBV4-1 with TRBJ1-6; 7 nucleotides agree with TRBD1. Germline lookup yields CDR1 MGHRA and CDR2 YSYEKL. The length of the CDR3 is 15 residues. With 3 bases clipped from V and 8 bases from J, the junction kept 7 bases outside the gene matches.

V is TRBV4-1 and J is TRBJ2-7; D uncertain. Germline V gene data show CDR1 as MGHRA and CDR2 as YSYEKL. Trimming removed 4 bases at V and 5 bases at J, with 9 bases between. The CDR3 is 12 amino acids. DNA for the CDR3: TGCGCCAGCAGCCCCGGTACGAACGAGCAGTACTTC. It specifies CASSPGTNEQYF.

The chain's CDR3 is CASSFIPGQHSNQPQHF. The CDR3 coding sequence is TGTGCCAGCAGCTTTATACCGGGACAACATAGCAATCAGCCCCAGCATTTT. V is TRBV7-8 and J is TRBJ1-5, with TRBD1 as a possible D gene (6 bases). The CDR3 runs to 17 residues. V was cut by 3 bases and J by 0 bases, with 15 bases left in between. Germline V gene lookup returns CDR1 SGHVS and CDR2 FQNEAQ.

The rearrangement joins TRBV9 to TRBJ2-5; TRBD1 aligns across 10 bases. The J call is doubtful: the DNA matches TRBJ2-7 better. The germline gives CDR1 SGDLS, CDR2 YYNGEE. This CDR3 contains 18 residues. The CDR3 sequence: CASSPREGRGTGVFEQYF. The CDR3 DNA follows: TGTGCCAGCAGCCCCAGAGAGGGACGAGGGACAGGGGTCTTCGAGCAGTACTTC.

This chain connects TRBV6-1 to TRBJ2-1; possibly TRBD1 for D (6 bases). Trimming shortened V by 1 base and J by 4 bases, and 11 bases separated the two germline ends. Germline V gene data show CDR1 as MNHNS and CDR2 as SASEGT. This CDR3 is 15 amino acids long. The CDR3 sequence: CASSEGAGVYNEQFF. CDR3 coding DNA: TGTGCCAGCAGTGAAGGTGCAGGGGTGTACAATGAGCAGTTCTTC.

J is TRBJ2-2 and V is TRBV6-5; 9 bases are a match to TRBD1. In germline, CDR1 is MNHEY, CDR2 SVGAGI. The CDR3 totals 15 residues. V was pared by 6 bases and J by 4 bases, with 6 bases of the junction left unmatched. The CDR3 region is CASSHQTGGTGELFF. The CDR3 nucleotides read TGTGCCAGCAGCCATCAGACAGGGGGCACCGGGGAGCTGTTTTTT.

DNA for the CDR3: TGTGCCAGCACCATAGGGGGAGGGCCTAATTCACCCCTCCACTTT. Protein: CASTIGGGPNSPLHF. The chain carries TRBV6-6 and TRBJ1-6, with D maybe TRBD1 (6 bases). The CDR3 extends over 15 amino acids. Germline values: CDR1 MNHNY, CDR2 SVGAGI (reference sequence). Trimming removed 7 bases at V and 6 bases at J, with 16 bases between.

This clone was recorded a few times. This chain uses TRBV5-6 with TRBJ1-2; TRBD1 might be the D (5 bases). Germline V gene data show CDR1 as SGHDT and CDR2 as YYEEEE. CDR3 length equals 13 residues. The germline V and J ends were trimmed by 2 bases and 7 bases, with 12 bases remaining between them. CDR3 protein: CASSLGEGPGYTF. In DNA, the CDR3 is TGTGCCAGCAGCTTAGGGGAAGGGCCTGGCTACACCTTC.

V gene TRBV14 combines with J gene TRBJ2-5, with 9 nucleotides matching TRBD2. The germline V gene encodes CDR1 SGHDN and CDR2 FVKESK. CDR3 length equals 14 residues. V gave up 4 bases and J gave up 5 bases; unmatched junction bases: 5. The CDR3 sequence: CASSLGLAGETQYF. CDR3 sequence (DNA): TGTGCCAGCAGCCTGGGACTAGCTGGGGAGACCCAGTACTTC.

This chain uses TRBV7-6 with TRBJ2-7; 9 bases agree with TRBD2. Germline V CDR1 and CDR2: SGHVS, FNYEAQ. V shed 1 base, J shed 5 bases, and the junction held 12 bases outside the gene matches. This CDR3 has 17 amino acids. CDR3 nucleotide sequence: TGTGCCAGCAGCTTAGTCGAGGCGGCGGGAGGGAAAAACGAGCAGTACTTC. Amino acid sequence: CASSLVEAAGGKNEQYF.

The CDR3 DNA follows: TGTGCCAGCAGCCCCGGAGGGCGACTGCCCGAGCCTTCATACACAGATACGCAGTATTTT. It yields the protein CASSPGGRLPEPSYTDTQYF. The genes are TRBV7-6 and TRBJ2-3, with a weak D call TRBD2 (6 bases). V lost 5 bases and J 2 bases, leaving 29 bases between the germline ends. Germline CDR1 reads SGHVS; CDR2 reads FNYEAQ. The CDR3 covers 20 residues.

This chain joins TRBV10-1 and TRBJ2-7; TRBD1 aligns across 7 bases. The CDR3 covers 13 residues. Germline CDR1 reads WNHNN; CDR2 reads SYGVQD (reference sequence). With 5 bases clipped from V and 0 bases from J, the junction kept 1 base outside the gene matches. The CDR3 DNA is TGCGCCAGCAGTCGGGACAGCTCCTACGAGCAGTACTTC. It encodes CASSRDSSYEQYF.

The rearrangement links TRBV7-9 to TRBJ2-7; 7 nucleotides line up with TRBD1. Trimming at V came to 5 bases and at J to 1 base, leaving 2 bases not matched to a gene. Germline V gene data show CDR1 as SEHNR and CDR2 as FQNEAQ (reference sequence). The CDR3 is made up of 13 amino acids. The CDR3 loop reads CASSRGPSYEQYF. The DNA for the CDR3 is TGTGCCAGCAGCAGGGGGCCGTCCTACGAGCAGTACTTC. Variable domain in full (rest from reference TRBV7-9 and TRBJ2-7): DTGVSQNPRHKITKRGQNVTFRCDPISEHNRLYWYRQTLGQGPEFLTYFQNEAQLEKSRLLSDRFSAERPKGSFSTLEIQRTEQGDSAMYLCASSRGPSYEQYFGPGTRLTVT.

The chain couples TRBV4-1 to TRBJ1-4; no clear D gene. This CDR3 spans 13 amino acids. The V end was cut by 7 bases, the J end by 4 bases, with 10 bases between. Per the germline V gene, CDR1 is MGHRA and CDR2 is YSYEKL. Here the CDR3 DNA reads TGCGCCAGCACCGGCGGTCGTAATGAAAAACTGTTTTTT. Its protein is CASTGGRNEKLFF.

This chain connects TRBV19 to TRBJ1-1; TRBD1 agrees at 11 bases. This CDR3 region has 16 residues. Trimming removed 5 bases from V and 3 bases from J; junction bases left unmatched: 8. Germline V gives CDR1 LNHDA, CDR2 SQIVND (reference sequence). The CDR3 loop reads CASSPGQGVVDTEAFF. The CDR3, as DNA: TGTGCCAGTAGTCCGGGACAGGGGGTGGTCGACACTGAAGCTTTCTTT.

The chain combines TRBV7-6 with TRBJ1-1, with TRBD1 as a possible D gene (5 bases). CDR3 length: 13 residues. Trimming took off 6 bases at V and 1 base at J, with 9 bases between the two ends. Looked up from germline, CDR1 is SGHVS and CDR2 is FNYEAQ. The CDR3 sequence: CASRGQSNTEAFF. DNA for the CDR3: TGTGCCAGCAGAGGACAATCGAACACTGAAGCTTTCTTT.

V and J are TRBV29-1 and TRBJ2-7; the D gene is possibly TRBD1 (6 bases). Deletions cut 8 bases from V and 3 bases from J, with 14 bases between. There are 12 residues in the CDR3. CDR1 is SQVTM and CDR2 is ANQGSEA in the germline V gene. The CDR3 DNA is TGCAGCACCTTGGGACAAAGCTACGAGCAGTACTTC. It specifies CSTLGQSYEQYF.